This passage covers 22 T cell receptor beta chains from one sample sequenced in a study of CD8+ T cells in alopecia areata. Extracted RNA was reverse transcribed into cDNA, the sequencing template. TCRdb keeps only in-frame clones here, not all; method: immunoSEQ multiplex PCR. In the table there are roughly 180,000 clones, roughly 63% of which are singletons. The sequencing here drew on CD4+ T cells sorted from blood, taken at week 0. These TCRs come from a human donor with alopecia areata.

The chain links TRBV25-1 to TRBJ2-5; 12 bases line up with TRBD1. Unmatched junction bases numbered 9, after V lost 5 bases and J lost 5 bases. CDR1 and CDR2 (germline): MGHDK, SYGVNS. The length of the CDR3 is 16 residues. The CDR3 DNA follows: TGTGCCAGCAGTAATGTCGGGACAGGGGGCATGGAGACCCAGTACTTC. Encoded protein: CASSNVGTGGMETQYF.

The rearrangement joins TRBV7-2 to TRBJ1-2; TRBD1 agrees at 7 bases. CDR3 size: 14 residues. Germline V gene sequence: CDR1 SGHTA, CDR2 FQGNSA. Trimming removed 4 bases from V and 7 bases from J; junction bases left unmatched: 9. The CDR3 region has the DNA TGTGCCAGCAGCTACCTCAGGGGGGGCAGTGGCTACACCTTC. It yields the protein CASSYLRGGSGYTF. Drawing the rest from reference TRBV7-2 and TRBJ1-2, the complete variable domain is GAGVSQSPSNKVTEKGKDVELRCDPISGHTALYWYRQSLGQGLEFLIYFQGNSAPDKSGLPSDRFSAERTGGSVSTLTIQRTQQEDSAVYLCASSYLRGGSGYTFGSGTRLTVV.

This clone was picked up a small number of times. The rearrangement links TRBV29-1 to TRBJ2-7, with D possibly TRBD1 on 5 matching bases. Germline CDR1 SQVTM, CDR2 ANQGSEA. V lost 5 bases and J lost 0, with 26 bases in between. The CDR3 is 18 amino acids. The CDR3 DNA reads as TGCAGCGTTCTGCTGCCGGCCTCAACAGGAGATTACTCCTACGAGCAGTACTTC. This codes for CSVLLPASTGDYSYEQYF.

The chain recombines TRBV4-1 with TRBJ2-1, with a tentative D call TRBD1 (6 bases). From germline, CDR1 is MGHRA and CDR2 YSYEKL. Trimming left V 0 bases short and J 10 bases short, with 10 bases between. CDR3 length equals 13 residues. The CDR3 coding sequence is TGCGCCAGCAGCCAAGACAGGGGTGGGGAGCAGTTCTTC. Translating it yields CASSQDRGGEQFF.

The genes are TRBV30 and TRBJ2-7, with D perhaps given as TRBD1 or TRBD2 (6 bases each). With 8 bases removed from V and 1 base from J, the gap between germline ends came to 15 bases. The CDR3 is 13 residues long. Per germline, CDR1 GTSNPN and CDR2 SVGIG (reference sequence). The CDR3 coding sequence is TGTGCCATTTCCACAGGGAGGTCCTACGAGCAGTACTTC. Translation gives CAISTGRSYEQYF.

The CDR3 DNA reads TGCAGCGTTGAGGACAGCATCTATGGCTACACCTTC. It yields the protein CSVEDSIYGYTF. V is TRBV29-1 and J is TRBJ1-2, with D perhaps TRBD1 (6 bases). Germline V gives CDR1 SQVTM, CDR2 ANQGSEA. The V gene lost 3 bases and the J gene lost 4 bases, with 9 bases spanning the gap. The CDR3 sequence is 12 residues long.

The chain employs TRBV29-1 and TRBJ1-2, with a possible D match to TRBD1 (5 bases). The CDR3 is 13 residues long. The V gene lost 5 bases and the J gene lost 2 bases, with 12 bases spanning the gap. Looked up from germline, CDR1 is SQVTM and CDR2 is ANQGSEA. The CDR3 here is CSVPERGNYGYTF. CDR3 nucleotides: TGCAGCGTTCCAGAGCGGGGGAACTATGGCTACACCTTC.

This chain uses TRBV6-1 with TRBJ1-1; TRBD1 is a possible D gene (6 bases). This CDR3 has 12 amino acids. V was trimmed by 6 bases and J by 5 bases, leaving 10 bases between them. Looked up from germline, CDR1 is MNHNS and CDR2 is SASEGT. This CDR3 reads CASRTGGTEAFF. CDR3 DNA: TGTGCCAGCAGGACAGGAGGTACTGAAGCTTTCTTT.

This clone turned up a few times. The J gene is TRBJ1-6, the V gene TRBV5-1; no definite D call. In germline, CDR1 is SGHRS, CDR2 YFSETQ. This CDR3 is 12 amino acids long. With 0 bases removed from V and 10 bases from J, the gap between germline ends came to 5 bases. This CDR3 reads CASSLEASPLHF. The CDR3 nucleotides read TGCGCCAGCAGCTTGGAGGCATCACCCCTCCACTTT.

The chain joins TRBV13 to TRBJ2-7; tentative D call: TRBD2 (5 bases). CDR3 size: 14 residues. The germline V and J ends were trimmed by 5 bases and 1 base, with 12 bases remaining between them. Germline CDR1 reads PRHDT; CDR2 reads FYEKMQ (reference sequence). The CDR3 sequence is CASSARTGSYEQYF. CDR3 in DNA: TGTGCCAGCAGCGCCCGGACGGGATCCTACGAGCAGTACTTC.

The chain is built from TRBV7-9 and TRBJ2-3; 10 nucleotides agree with TRBD2. Looked up from germline, CDR1 is SEHNR and CDR2 is FQNEAQ (reference sequence). After removal of 5 bases from V and 3 bases from J, the junction contained 5 bases not matched to a gene. The length of the CDR3 is 15 residues. In DNA, the CDR3 is TGTGCCAGCAGCCAGACTAGCGGGTATACAGATACGCAGTATTTT. It yields the protein CASSQTSGYTDTQYF.

The rearrangement uses TRBV4-3 and TRBJ2-4; D remains unclear. The CDR3 spans 14 residues. The germline CDR1 and CDR2 sequences are LGHNA and YSLEER. Deletions cut 1 base from V and 6 bases from J, with 10 bases between. CDR3 sequence: CASSQGGRGNIQYF. The CDR3 DNA is TGCGCCAGCAGCCAAGGCGGCAGAGGAAACATTCAGTACTTC.

The chain uses TRBV9 and TRBJ1-1, with D maybe TRBD1 (5 bases). CDR3 length: 13 amino acids. Germline loops: CDR1 SGDLS, CDR2 YYNGEE. Deletions cut 7 bases from V and 3 bases from J, with 13 bases between. The CDR3 region is CASGGVRDTEAFF. The CDR3 DNA sequence: TGTGCCAGCGGGGGGGTAAGAGACACTGAAGCTTTCTTT.

The V and J genes are TRBV30 and TRBJ2-1; the match to TRBD1 covers 7 bases. Trimming cost V 2 bases and J 0 bases; bases outside gene matches: 1. Per germline, CDR1 GTSNPN and CDR2 SVGIG (reference sequence). CDR3 length equals 14 residues. In DNA, the CDR3 is TGTGCCTGGAGTCAGGGGGACTCCTACAATGAGCAGTTCTTC. Protein sequence: CAWSQGDSYNEQFF.

This chain connects TRBV30 to TRBJ2-7; D may be TRBD2 (5 bases). Between the trimmed V and J ends, which lost 2 bases and 9 bases, there was a span of 14 bases. CDR3 size: 12 residues. The germline V gene encodes CDR1 GTSNPN and CDR2 SVGIG (reference sequence). The DNA for the CDR3 is TGTGCCTGGAGTCTGACGCAGGCGGGGCAGTACTTC. Translated: CAWSLTQAGQYF. Using reference TRBV30 and TRBJ2-7 for the parts outside the CDR3, the full variable domain is SQTIHQWPATLVQPVGSPLSLECTVEGTSNPNLYWYRQAAGRGLQLLFYSVGIGQISSEVPQNLSASRPQDRQFILSSKKLLLSDSGFYLCAWSLTQAGQYFGPGTRLTVT.

This clone has only a few counts. The chain carries TRBV30 and TRBJ2-1; no firm D call. The CDR3 has 12 amino acids. Trimming left V 3 bases short and J 7 bases short, with 10 bases between. Germline V gene lookup returns CDR1 GTSNPN and CDR2 SVGIG (reference sequence). The CDR3 DNA reads as TGTGCCTGGAGCGCGTTGAAGAATGAGCAGTTCTTC. This gives the protein CAWSALKNEQFF.

The chain employs TRBV5-8 and TRBJ2-1; D is uncertain. The germline V gene has CDR1 SGHTS and CDR2 YDEGEE. Trimming took 0 bases from V and 2 from J, leaving 9 bases between them. This CDR3 contains 15 residues. The CDR3 bases are TGTGCCAGCAGCTTGGGTGGGTCCCCCTACAATGAGCAGTTCTTC. Amino acids: CASSLGGSPYNEQFF.

This clone was observed a handful of times. J is TRBJ2-1 and V is TRBV29-1, with 10 bases lining up with TRBD2. This CDR3 is 13 amino acids long. Trimming at V came to 5 bases and at J to 8 bases, leaving 6 bases not matched to a gene. Germline values: CDR1 SQVTM, CDR2 ANQGSEA. CDR3 sequence (DNA): TGCAGCGTTTTGTCTAGCGGGGGCTATGAGCAGTTCTTC. Amino acid sequence: CSVLSSGGYEQFF.

The CDR3 region is CASSGDRGYYGYTF. The CDR3 DNA follows: TGTGCCAGCAGTGGGGACAGGGGATACTATGGCTACACCTTC. This chain connects TRBV27 to TRBJ1-2; TRBD1 agrees at 10 bases. The CDR3 length is 14 residues. V lost 5 bases and J lost 3; bases outside the gene matches: 3. CDR1 and CDR2 (germline): MNHEY, SMNVEV (reference sequence).

The rearrangement links TRBV29-1 to TRBJ2-3; 7 positions match TRBD2. V gave up 3 bases and J gave up 5 bases; unmatched junction bases: 8. CDR3 length: 14 amino acids. Germline CDR1 and CDR2: SQVTM and ANQGSEA. The CDR3 DNA reads as TGCAGCGTTGAGGCGGGGGTGGCGGGAGATACGCAGTATTTT. It translates to CSVEAGVAGDTQYF.

This clone was seen only a few times. The gene calls are TRBV5-4 and TRBJ1-2, with TRBD1 matching over 8 bases. Trimming took 4 bases from V and 2 from J; bases not matched to a gene: 7. This CDR3 has 15 residues. CDR1 is SGHNT, CDR2 YYREEE, per germline (reference sequence). The CDR3 bases are TGTGCCAGCAGCCAACGACAGGGGTCCAACTATGGCTACACCTTC. Its translation is CASSQRQGSNYGYTF.

The chain recombines TRBV29-1 with TRBJ1-5; no clear D gene. The V and J ends lost 6 bases and 1 base respectively, with 10 bases between them. The CDR3 is 13 residues long. The germline gives CDR1 SQVTM, CDR2 ANQGSEA. The CDR3 protein is CSVAKDSNQPQHF. As DNA, the CDR3 is TGCAGCGTCGCTAAGGACAGCAATCAGCCCCAGCATTTT.